This T cell receptor beta chain was found in a study of patients and donors after allogeneic stem cell transplantation. Remarks on this clonotype: This could be a read error, since a much larger clone is one nucleotide away.

One entry per CDR3 protein results from TCRdb running MiXCR on the RT-PCR reads. The data contain over 65,000 distinct CDR3 sequences, around a quarter of them singletons. V was trimmed by 8 bases and J by 0 bases, leaving 12 bases between them. The CDR3 totals 14 residues. CDR1 is SEHNR, CDR2 FQNEAQ, per germline (reference sequence). Source material: blood, either unsorted or a sorted T cell fraction (not recorded which). The chain couples TRBV7-9 to TRBJ2-3; unclear D gene. This TCR was sampled from a human donor who was either an allogeneic HSCT recipient or a stem cell or donor lymphocyte infusion donor (not recorded which). It is not recorded whose cells these are; they may come from a transplant donor. The CDR3 protein is CASGPPPSTDTQYF. CDR3 sequence (DNA): TGTGCCAGCGGCCCCCCTCCTAGCACAGATACGCAGTATTTT.